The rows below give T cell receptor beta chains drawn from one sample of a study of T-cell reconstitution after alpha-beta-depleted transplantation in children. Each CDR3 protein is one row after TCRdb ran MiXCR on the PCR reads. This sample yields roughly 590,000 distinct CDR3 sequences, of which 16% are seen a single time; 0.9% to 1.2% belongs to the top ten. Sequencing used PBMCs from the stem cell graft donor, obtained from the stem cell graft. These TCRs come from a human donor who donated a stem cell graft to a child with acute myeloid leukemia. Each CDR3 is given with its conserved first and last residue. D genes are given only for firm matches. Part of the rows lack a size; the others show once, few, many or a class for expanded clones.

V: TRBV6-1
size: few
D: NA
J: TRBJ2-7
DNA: TGTGCCAGAATCTTGGCGGGGCCCCCCTCCTACGAGCAGTACTTC
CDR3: CARILAGPPSYEQYF

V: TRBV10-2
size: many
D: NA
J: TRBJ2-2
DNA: TGCGCCAGCAGGGACTCAGCCAACACCGGGGAGCTGTTTTTT
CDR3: CASRDSANTGELFF

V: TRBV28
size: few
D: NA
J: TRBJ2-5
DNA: TGTGCCAGCAGTTCGGGAGAAGGGGAGTGGGGAGAGACCCAGTACTTC
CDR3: CASSSGEGEWGETQYF

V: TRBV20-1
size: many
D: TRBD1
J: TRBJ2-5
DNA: TGCAGTGCTCCAAGTGCCAGAACAGGGGGGCCCCAGTACTTC
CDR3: CSAPSARTGGPQYF

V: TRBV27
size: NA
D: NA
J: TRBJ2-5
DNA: TGTGCCAGCAGTACCAATTACCGGCAAGAGACCCAGTACTTC
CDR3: CASSTNYRQETQYF

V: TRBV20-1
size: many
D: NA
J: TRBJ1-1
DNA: TGCAGTGCCGAGAGGGGCGGGAATGAAGCTTTCTTT
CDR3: CSAERGGNEAFF

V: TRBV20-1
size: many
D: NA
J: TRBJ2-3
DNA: TGCAGTGCTAGAGTCAGGGGGACTAGCACAGATACGCAGTATTTT
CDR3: CSARVRGTSTDTQYF

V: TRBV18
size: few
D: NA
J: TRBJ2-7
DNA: TGTGCCAGCTCACCTGGGGACACCGCCTTCGAGCAGTACTTC
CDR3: CASSPGDTAFEQYF

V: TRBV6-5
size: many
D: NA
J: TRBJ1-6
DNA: TGTGCCAGCAGTTACTCGAGGGCAACCGGAAATTCACCCCTCCACTTT
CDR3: CASSYSRATGNSPLHF

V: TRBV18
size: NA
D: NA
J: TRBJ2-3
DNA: TGTGCCAGCTCACCGTCCCGCCCCCCTCAGTATTTT
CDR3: CASSPSRPPQYF

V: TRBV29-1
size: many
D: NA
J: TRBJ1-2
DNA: TGCAGCGCTGAGGGGACAAACTATGGCTACACCTTC
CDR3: CSAEGTNYGYTF

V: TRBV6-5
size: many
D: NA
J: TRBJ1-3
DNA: NA
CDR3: CASSSSGAGNTIYF

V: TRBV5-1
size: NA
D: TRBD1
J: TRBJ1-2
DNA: TGCGCCAGCAGCCAACGACAGGGTGTGGGGTATGGCTACACCTTC
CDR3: CASSQRQGVGYGYTF

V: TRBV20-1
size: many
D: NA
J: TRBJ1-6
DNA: TGCAGTGCTAGATTAAACACGAGGGATTCACCCCTCCACTTT
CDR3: CSARLNTRDSPLHF

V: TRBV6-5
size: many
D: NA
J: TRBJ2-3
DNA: TGTGCCAGCAGTTACATAGGGAACACAGATACGCAGTATTTT
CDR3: CASSYIGNTDTQYF

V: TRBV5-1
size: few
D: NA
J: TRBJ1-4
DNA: TGCGCCAGCAGCTTCGAAGGGGGTGTGGGTGAAAAACTGTTTTTT
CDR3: CASSFEGGVGEKLFF

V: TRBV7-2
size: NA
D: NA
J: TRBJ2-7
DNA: TGTGCCAGCAGCCATTGGGCGAGGCCCTACGAGCAGTACTTC
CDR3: CASSHWARPYEQYF

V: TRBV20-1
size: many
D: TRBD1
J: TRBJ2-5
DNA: TGCAGTGCTCCCGGACAGGCAGAGACCCAGTACTTC
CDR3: CSAPGQAETQYF

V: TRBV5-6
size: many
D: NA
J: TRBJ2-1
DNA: TGTGCCAGCAGCGCGGACACGTACTACAATGAGCAGTTCTTC
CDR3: CASSADTYYNEQFF

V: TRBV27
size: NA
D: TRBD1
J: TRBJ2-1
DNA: TGTGCCAGCAGTCCGGTGACAGGGTACGATGAGCAGTTCTTC
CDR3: CASSPVTGYDEQFF

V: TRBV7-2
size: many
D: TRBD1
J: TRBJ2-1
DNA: TGTGCCAGCAGCTTAGGCCGCCGGGACAGGGGGAAGAATGAGCAGTTCTTC
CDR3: CASSLGRRDRGKNEQFF

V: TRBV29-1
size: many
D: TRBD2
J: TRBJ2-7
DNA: TGCAGCGTTGGTTTTTGGGGGACTAGCGGCCACGAGCAGTACTTC
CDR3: CSVGFWGTSGHEQYF

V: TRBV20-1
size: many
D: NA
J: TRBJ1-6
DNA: TGCAGTGCTCAAACCTACCGACAGAGGTATTCACCCCTCCACTTT
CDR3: CSAQTYRQRYSPLHF

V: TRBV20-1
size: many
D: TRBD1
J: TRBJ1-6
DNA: TGCAGTGCTAGCGACAGGGTTTATAATTCACCCCTCCACTTT
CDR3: CSASDRVYNSPLHF

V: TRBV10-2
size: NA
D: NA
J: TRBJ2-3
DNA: TGCGCCAGCAGTCCTAGTGCGCCAGATACGCAGTATTTT
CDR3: CASSPSAPDTQYF

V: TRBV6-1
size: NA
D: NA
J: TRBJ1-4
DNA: TGTGCCAGCAGTCCCGGGACTGGAGGGGCTAATGAAAAACTGTTTTTT
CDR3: CASSPGTGGANEKLFF

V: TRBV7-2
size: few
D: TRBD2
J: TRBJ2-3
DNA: TGTGCCAGCAGCCCCGCGGGGGGACTGGCAGATACGCAGTATTTT
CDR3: CASSPAGGLADTQYF

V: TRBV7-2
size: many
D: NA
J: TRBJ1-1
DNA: TGTGCCAGCAGCCCCCTTACAGGGACCACTGAAGCTTTCTTT
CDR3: CASSPLTGTTEAFF

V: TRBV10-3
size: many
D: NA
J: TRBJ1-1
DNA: TGTGCCATCAGTGAGTCCGTAGATAACACTGAAGCTTTCTTT
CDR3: CAISESVDNTEAFF

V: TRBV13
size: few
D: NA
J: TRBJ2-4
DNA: TGTGCCAGCAGCCAAATTGGGGAGAGAAACATTCAGTACTTC
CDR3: CASSQIGERNIQYF

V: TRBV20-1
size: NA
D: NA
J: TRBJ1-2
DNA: TGCAGTGCTAGAGATTCTTGGGCTTCCTATGGCTACACCTTC
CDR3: CSARDSWASYGYTF

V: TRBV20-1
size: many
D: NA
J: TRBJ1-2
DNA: TGCAGTGCTCAACTCGACAGCGGCTATGGCTACACCTTC
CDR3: CSAQLDSGYGYTF

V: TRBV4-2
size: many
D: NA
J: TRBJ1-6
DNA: TGTGCCAGCAGCCAAGATTATGCATCACCCCTCCACTTT
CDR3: CASSQDYASPLHF

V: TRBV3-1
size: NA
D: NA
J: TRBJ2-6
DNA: TGTGCCAGCAGCCAAGTTATTGGGGCCACCTTCTCTGGGGCCAACGTCCTGACTTTC
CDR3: CASSQVIGATFSGANVLTF

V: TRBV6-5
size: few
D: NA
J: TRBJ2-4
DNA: TGTGCCAGCAGTTACTCCCTCGGGGAAGGGAACATTCAGTACTTC
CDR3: CASSYSLGEGNIQYF

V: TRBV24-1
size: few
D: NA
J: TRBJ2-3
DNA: TGTGCCACCAGCGACCGCCAGTCCACAGATACGCAGTATTTT
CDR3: CATSDRQSTDTQYF

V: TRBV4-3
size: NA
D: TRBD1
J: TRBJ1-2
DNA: TGCGCCAGCAGCCAAGACAGGGACAGTTACTATGGCTACACCTTC
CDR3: CASSQDRDSYYGYTF

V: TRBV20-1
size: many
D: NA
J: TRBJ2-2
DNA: TGCAGTGCTACTGCCACCGGGGAGCTGTTTTTT
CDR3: CSATATGELFF

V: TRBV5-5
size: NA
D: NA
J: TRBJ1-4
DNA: TGTGCCAGCAGCTTGACCCCTTTCGCAATGTTTTTT
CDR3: CASSLTPFAMFF

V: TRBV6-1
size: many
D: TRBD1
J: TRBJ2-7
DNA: TGTGCCAGCAGAACGAGGGGGCGCGGGTACGAGCAGTACTTC
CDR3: CASRTRGRGYEQYF